The source of this T cell receptor (beta chain) is a study of blood T cell repertoires in COVID-19. Study-wide background: Collection of acute and convalescent COVID-19 samples took place in the United States, Italy and Spain. Sources were T cells, B-cell-depleted T cells, or PBMCs; the material itself was cDNA or gDNA.

Patients in Seattle were enrolled during active infection, then followed longitudinally. Original analysis: The authors estimated nucleated cell counts from reference gene primer amplification. Libraries were prepared by immunoSEQ multiplex PCR; TCRdb keeps only in-frame clonotypes and omits some of them. D and trimming come from the DNA, and the V and J calls and clone size come from that table. Here the sample spans roughly 340,000 clones, about 90% being singletons. The receptor was isolated from a woman in her seventies with COVID-19, enrolled during active disease. Sequences were obtained from peripheral blood.

The CDR3 nucleotides read TGTGCCAGCAGAGCCTGGGGAGACTATGGCTACACCTTC. Its translation: CASRAWGDYGYTF. This chain connects TRBV27 to TRBJ1-2, with D unresolved. This CDR3 contains 13 residues. The V and J ends lost 6 bases and 3 bases respectively, with 11 bases between them. Germline CDR1 MNHEY, CDR2 SMNVEV (reference sequence).